This paragraph covers one T cell receptor beta chain sequence. This entry comes from a study of shared clonotypes between healthy human individuals. As for the study in general: Plates per donor: three CD4 naive, three CD4 memory, two CD8 naive, one CD8 memory.

Using immunoSEQ multiplex PCR, the repertoire was profiled, and TCRdb retains in-frame clones only, with some absent. This sample carries 1,500,000 or so clones, around 97% of them seen once, and the ten largest clones take approximately 1%. The CDR3 length is 17 residues. Germline V gene lookup returns CDR1 KGHSH and CDR2 LQKENI. V lost 4 bases to trimming and J lost 4 bases; unmatched junction nucleotides: 8. The sequenced sample was naive CD4+ T cells sorted from blood. As to subset: CD45RA+ positively selected. The origin of this receptor is a man aged 25-40 years in good health. The chain is built from TRBV18 and TRBJ2-1; 12 nucleotides line up with TRBD2. The CDR3 sequence: CASSLPRLAGAYNEQFF. CDR3 bases: TGTGCCAGCTCACTCCCCCGACTAGCGGGAGCTTACAATGAGCAGTTCTTC.